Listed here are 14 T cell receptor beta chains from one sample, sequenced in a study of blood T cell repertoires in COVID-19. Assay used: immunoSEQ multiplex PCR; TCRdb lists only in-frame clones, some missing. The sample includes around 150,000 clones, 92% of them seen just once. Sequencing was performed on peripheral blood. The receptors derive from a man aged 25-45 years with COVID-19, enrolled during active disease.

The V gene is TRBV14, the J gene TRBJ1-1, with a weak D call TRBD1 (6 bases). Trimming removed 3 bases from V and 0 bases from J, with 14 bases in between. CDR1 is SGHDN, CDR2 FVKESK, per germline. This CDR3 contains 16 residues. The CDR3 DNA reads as TGTGCCAGCAGCCACGCCTCGGACAGCTTGAACACTGAAGCTTTCTTT. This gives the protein CASSHASDSLNTEAFF.

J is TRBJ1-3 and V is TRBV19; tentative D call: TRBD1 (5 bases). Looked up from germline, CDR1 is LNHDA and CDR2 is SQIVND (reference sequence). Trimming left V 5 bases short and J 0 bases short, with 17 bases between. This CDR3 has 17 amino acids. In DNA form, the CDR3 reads TGTGCCAGTAGTTCGACCGTACGACAGAGCTCTGGAAACACCATATATTTT. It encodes CASSSTVRQSSGNTIYF.

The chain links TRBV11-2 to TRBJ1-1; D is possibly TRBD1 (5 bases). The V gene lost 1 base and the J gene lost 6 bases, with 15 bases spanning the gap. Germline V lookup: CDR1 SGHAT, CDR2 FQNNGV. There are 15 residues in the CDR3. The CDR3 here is CASSLAWGGFAEAFF. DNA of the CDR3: TGTGCCAGCAGCTTAGCTTGGGGGGGTTTCGCTGAAGCTTTCTTT.

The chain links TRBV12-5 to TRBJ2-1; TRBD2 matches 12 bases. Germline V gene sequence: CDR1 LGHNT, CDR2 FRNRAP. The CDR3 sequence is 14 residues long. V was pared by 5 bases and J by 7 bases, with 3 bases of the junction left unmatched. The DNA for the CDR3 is TGTGCTAGTGGTCCCGGGACTAGCGGGAATGAGCAGTTCTTC. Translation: CASGPGTSGNEQFF.

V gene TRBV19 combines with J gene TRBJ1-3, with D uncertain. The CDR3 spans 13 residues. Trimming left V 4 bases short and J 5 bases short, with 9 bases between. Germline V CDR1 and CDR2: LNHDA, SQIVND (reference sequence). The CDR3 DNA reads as TGTGCCAGTAGTACAGGACTCCGAAACACCATATATTTT. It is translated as CASSTGLRNTIYF.

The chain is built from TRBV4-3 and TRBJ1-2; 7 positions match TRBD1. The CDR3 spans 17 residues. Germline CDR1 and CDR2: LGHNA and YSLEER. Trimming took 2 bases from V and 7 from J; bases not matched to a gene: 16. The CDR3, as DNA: TGCGCCAGCAGCCAAAGGGGACTCGGACAGGCTGCTGGTGGCTACACCTTC. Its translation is CASSQRGLGQAAGGYTF.

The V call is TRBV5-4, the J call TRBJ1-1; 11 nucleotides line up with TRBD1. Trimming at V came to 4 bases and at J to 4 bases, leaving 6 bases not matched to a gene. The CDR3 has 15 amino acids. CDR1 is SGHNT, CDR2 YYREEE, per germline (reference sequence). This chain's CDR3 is CASSPGQGASTEAFF. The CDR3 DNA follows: TGTGCCAGCAGCCCCGGACAGGGGGCGAGCACTGAAGCTTTCTTT.

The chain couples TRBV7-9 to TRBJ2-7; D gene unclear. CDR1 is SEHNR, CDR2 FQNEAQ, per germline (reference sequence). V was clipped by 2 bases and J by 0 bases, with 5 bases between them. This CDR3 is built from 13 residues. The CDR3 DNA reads TGTGCCAGCAGCTTAACTGACTCCTACGAGCAGTACTTC. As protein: CASSLTDSYEQYF.

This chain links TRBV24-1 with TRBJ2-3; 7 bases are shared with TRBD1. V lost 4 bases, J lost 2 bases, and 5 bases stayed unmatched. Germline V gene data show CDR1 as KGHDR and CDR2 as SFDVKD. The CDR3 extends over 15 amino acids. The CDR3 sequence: CATSDSQGNTDTQYF. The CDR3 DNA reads TGTGCCACCAGTGACTCACAGGGGAACACAGATACGCAGTATTTT.

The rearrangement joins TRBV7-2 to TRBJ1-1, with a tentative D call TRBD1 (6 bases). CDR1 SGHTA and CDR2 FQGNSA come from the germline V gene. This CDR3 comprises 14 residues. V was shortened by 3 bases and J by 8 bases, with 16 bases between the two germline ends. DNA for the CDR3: TGTGCCAGCAGCTTGCAGGACAGCGTCCACGAAGCTTTCTTT. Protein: CASSLQDSVHEAFF.

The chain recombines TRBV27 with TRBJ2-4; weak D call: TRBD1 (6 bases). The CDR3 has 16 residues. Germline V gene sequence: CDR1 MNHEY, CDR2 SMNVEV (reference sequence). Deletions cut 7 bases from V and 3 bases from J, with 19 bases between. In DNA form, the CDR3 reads TGTGCCAGCACCCAATTCCAGGGGATGGGCAAAAACATTCAGTACTTC. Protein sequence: CASTQFQGMGKNIQYF.

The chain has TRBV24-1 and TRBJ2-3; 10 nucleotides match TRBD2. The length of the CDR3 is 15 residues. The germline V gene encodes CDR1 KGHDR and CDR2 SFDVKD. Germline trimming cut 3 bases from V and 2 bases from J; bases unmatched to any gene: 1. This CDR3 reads CATSDSGGATDTQYF. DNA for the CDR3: TGTGCCACCAGTGATAGCGGGGGGGCCACAGATACGCAGTATTTT.

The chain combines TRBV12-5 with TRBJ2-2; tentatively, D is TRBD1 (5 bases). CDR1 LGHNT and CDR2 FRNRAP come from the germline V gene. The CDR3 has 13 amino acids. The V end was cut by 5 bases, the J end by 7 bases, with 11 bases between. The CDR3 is CASGIRTLGELFF. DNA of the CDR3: TGTGCTAGTGGTATCCGGACACTCGGGGAGCTGTTTTTT.

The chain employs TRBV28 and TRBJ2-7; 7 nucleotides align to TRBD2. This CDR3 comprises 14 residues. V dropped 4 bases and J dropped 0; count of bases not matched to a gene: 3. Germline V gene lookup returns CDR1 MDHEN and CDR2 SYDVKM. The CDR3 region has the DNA TGTGCCAGCAGTTCAGCGGGATCCTCCTACGAGCAGTACTTC. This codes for CASSSAGSSYEQYF.